One sample yielded the 5 T cell receptor beta chains listed below, sequenced in a study of memory B cells and T cells in multiple sclerosis. Sequenced by immunoSEQ multiplex PCR; TCRdb stores in-frame clones only, minus some. Of around 50,000 clones in the sample, almost 85% were seen once. For these TCRs, the target antigens are not known. Stimulus-free culture yielded autoproliferating CFSE-dim and non-proliferating CFSE-high T cells, each sequenced separately. Fewer than 65 million CFSE-labeled PBMCs were cultured 7 to 8 days unstimulated, then replicate wells were pooled. Sequencing used PBMCs from blood kept in culture. The receptors were gathered from a human donor with multiple sclerosis.

The genes are TRBV9 and TRBJ1-1; the D gene is possibly TRBD1 (6 bases). Germline CDR1 reads SGDLS; CDR2 reads YYNGEE. There are 14 residues in the CDR3. V shed 7 bases and J shed 0 bases, with 13 bases lying between them. CDR3 DNA sequence: TGTGCCAGCGGTCTGGGGGCCATGAACACTGAAGCTTTCTTT. As protein: CASGLGAMNTEAFF.

This rearrangement joins TRBV7-5 to TRBJ2-3; no check of the table's D call, TRBD1, against the DNA was made. TRBV7-5 is marked as a pseudogene. This CDR3 region has 15 residues. The CDR3 reads CARSVRDSDMDTQYF. Here the CDR3 DNA reads TGTGCCAGAAGCGTCCGGGACAGCGACATGGATACGCAGTATTTT.

The chain links TRBV6-5 to TRBJ2-5; D is unresolved. The J call may be in error: the DNA end matches TRBJ2-7 better. CDR3 length equals 13 residues. The germline CDR1 and CDR2 sequences are MNHEY and SVGAGI. The CDR3 sequence is CASSKRTSYEQYF. In nucleotides, the CDR3 is TGTGCCAGCAGTAAACGGACCTCCTACGAGCAGTACTTC.

The chain links TRBV5-1 to TRBJ1-3; the D gene is possibly TRBD1 (5 bases). This CDR3 region has 14 residues. Germline lookup yields CDR1 SGHRS and CDR2 YFSETQ. Trimming pared 3 bases from V and 7 bases from J, leaving 14 bases between. The CDR3 here is CASSWGPGGNTIYF. The CDR3 DNA reads TGCGCCAGCAGCTGGGGCCCCGGAGGGAACACCATATATTTT.

The chain employs TRBV30 and TRBJ2-1; D is uncertain. The CDR3 runs 15 residues. Germline V lookup: CDR1 GTSNPN, CDR2 SVGIG (reference sequence). V was pared by 3 bases and J by 0 bases, with 12 bases between. The CDR3: CAWSSLSGSYNEQFF. In nucleotides, the CDR3 is TGTGCCTGGAGCTCCCTTTCCGGCTCCTACAATGAGCAGTTCTTC.